This T cell receptor beta chain was recovered during a study of blood T cell repertoires in COVID-19. Overall study context: Both acute and convalescent COVID-19 samples were obtained from the United States, Italy and Spain.

Recruits, aged roughly 18 to 95 years, lived in under 25 US areas. Cohort allocation depended upon clinical history that participants reported. In the authors' methods: Amplification of reference gene primers was used by the study to estimate nucleated cell counts. Clones were sequenced by immunoSEQ multiplex PCR, and TCRdb holds only the in-frame ones, with some missing. V and J calls and clone size follow that table, whereas D and trimming were derived from the DNA. The repertoire holds roughly 250,000 clones, with approximately 86% as singletons. V was trimmed by 6 bases and J by 4 bases, leaving 12 bases between them. The CDR3 is 13 amino acids. Germline V gene sequence: CDR1 LGHDT, CDR2 YNNKEL (reference sequence).

The receptor was isolated from a woman in her 30s with acute COVID-19. Specimen: PBMCs or T cells enriched from blood (not recorded which). The chain is built from TRBV3-1 (or the pseudogene TRBV3-2) and TRBJ1-1; TRBD1 is a possible D gene (6 bases). The CDR3: CASRPDSVTEAFF. CDR3 in DNA: TGTGCCAGCAGACCGGACAGTGTCACTGAAGCTTTCTTT.